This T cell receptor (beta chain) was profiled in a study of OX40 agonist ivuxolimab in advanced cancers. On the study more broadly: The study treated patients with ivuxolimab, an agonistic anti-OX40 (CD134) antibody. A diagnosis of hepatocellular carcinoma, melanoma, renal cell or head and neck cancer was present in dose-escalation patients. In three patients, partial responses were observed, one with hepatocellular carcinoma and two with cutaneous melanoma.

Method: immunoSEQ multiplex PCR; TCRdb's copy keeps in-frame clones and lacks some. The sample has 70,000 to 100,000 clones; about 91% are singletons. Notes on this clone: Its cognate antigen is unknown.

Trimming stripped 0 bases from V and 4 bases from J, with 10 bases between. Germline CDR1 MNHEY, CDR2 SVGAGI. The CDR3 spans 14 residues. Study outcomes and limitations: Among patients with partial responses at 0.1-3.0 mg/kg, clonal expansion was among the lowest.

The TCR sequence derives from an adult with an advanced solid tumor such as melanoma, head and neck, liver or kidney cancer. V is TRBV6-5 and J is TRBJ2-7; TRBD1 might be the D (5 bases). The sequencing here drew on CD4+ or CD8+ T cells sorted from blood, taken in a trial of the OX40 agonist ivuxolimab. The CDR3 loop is CASSYSDRRYEQYF. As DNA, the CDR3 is TGTGCCAGCAGTTACTCCGACAGACGGTACGAGCAGTACTTC.